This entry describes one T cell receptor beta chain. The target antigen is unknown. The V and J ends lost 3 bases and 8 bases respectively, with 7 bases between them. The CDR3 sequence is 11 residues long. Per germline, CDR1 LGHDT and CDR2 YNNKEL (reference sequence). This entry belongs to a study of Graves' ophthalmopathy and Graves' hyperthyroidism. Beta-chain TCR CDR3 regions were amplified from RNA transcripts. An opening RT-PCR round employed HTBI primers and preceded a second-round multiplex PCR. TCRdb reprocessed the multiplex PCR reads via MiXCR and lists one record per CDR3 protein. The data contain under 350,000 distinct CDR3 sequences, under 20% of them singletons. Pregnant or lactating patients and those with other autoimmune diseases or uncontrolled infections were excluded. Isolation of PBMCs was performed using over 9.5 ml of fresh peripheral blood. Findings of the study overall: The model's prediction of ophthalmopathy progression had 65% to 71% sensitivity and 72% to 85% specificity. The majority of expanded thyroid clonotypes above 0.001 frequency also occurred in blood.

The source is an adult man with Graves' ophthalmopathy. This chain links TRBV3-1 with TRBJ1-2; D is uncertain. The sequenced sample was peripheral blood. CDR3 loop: CASSHGVGYTF. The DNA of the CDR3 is TGTGCCAGCAGCCACGGAGTCGGCTACACCTTC.